The clone carrying this TCR beta chain occurred many times. Antigen: not known. Assay: immunoSEQ multiplex PCR; the TCRdb copy retains only in-frame clones and omits some. Of under 200,000 clones listed, 80% to 95% were seen once; the top ten hold 1% to 1.5%. The CDR3 totals 12 residues. Per germline, CDR1 GTSNPN and CDR2 SVGIG (reference sequence). The V end was cut by 0 bases, the J end by 6 bases, with 8 bases between. This specimen belongs to a study of T cell responses to AZD1222 COVID-19 vaccine. Study-level background: Investigators merged groups given second doses at roughly 4 or roughly 12 weeks.

General study results and limits: Repertoire sampling happened only post peak T cell response. In a largely white British group with more females than males, clonal diversity was possibly underestimated.

The clonotype originates from an adult in good health. Source: peripheral blood, taken on day 0 of AZD1222 vaccination. V usage is TRBV30 and J usage is TRBJ1-1; D remains ambiguous. CDR3 protein: CAWSVALAEAFF. Here the CDR3 DNA reads TGTGCCTGGAGTGTAGCCCTGGCTGAAGCTTTCTTT. Based on the CDR3 plus reference TRBV30 and TRBJ1-1, the full variable domain is SQTIHQWPATLVQPVGSPLSLECTVEGTSNPNLYWYRQAAGRGLQLLFYSVGIGQISSEVPQNLSASRPQDRQFILSSKKLLLSDSGFYLCAWSVALAEAFFGQGTRLTVV.